The table lists the clone carrying this T cell receptor (beta chain) with a count of one. In germline, CDR1 is SEHNR, CDR2 FQNEAQ (reference sequence). V shed 5 bases and J shed 1 base, with 20 bases lying between them. This CDR3 has 17 residues. Adolescents were screened for latent TB by skin test and IGRA. Each clinical donor contributed on average about 92,000 T cells from unsorted cryopreserved PBMC. TCRdb keeps only in-frame clones here, not all; method: immunoSEQ multiplex PCR. The table shows 30,000 to 45,000 clones, with nearly 95% occurring only once. The entry originates in a study of T cells in tuberculosis. Study-wide context: This South African cohort compared adolescents with or without latent tuberculosis against adults with active tuberculosis.

V and J are TRBV7-9 and TRBJ1-2; no definite D call. Sequenced: PBMCs. The TCR sequence derives from a donor aged 5 to 30 with latent tuberculosis or without tuberculosis infection. The CDR3 nucleotides read TGTGCCAGCAGCGACGGATTAGGGAGGGATCGTAACTATGGCTACACCTTC. It specifies CASSDGLGRDRNYGYTF.